This entry is about one T cell receptor (beta chain). Its specificity is not known. The CDR3 is 11 residues long. V shed 6 bases and J shed 4 bases, with 4 bases lying between them. Germline values: CDR1 SNHLY, CDR2 FYNNEI. Before sequencing, viral peptide pools were used by the ViraFEST assay to expand antigen-specific CD4+ T cells. Following 10 days of culture, CD4+ T cells were isolated. This record comes from a study of vaccination effects on CD4 cells after COVID-19. Regarding the study as a whole: Marked clonal contraction of infection- and vaccine-induced clones was seen late after vaccination.

The data were produced by immunoSEQ multiplex PCR, yet TCRdb's version contains in-frame clones alone and is incomplete. The table has roughly 50,000 clones, around 86% seen once. The genes are TRBV2 and TRBJ2-1; no firm D call. This specimen consisted of CD4+ T cells from PBMCs cultured with HCoV-229E spike peptides, obtained before COVID-19 vaccination. The TCR originated in a human donor who received a COVID-19 vaccine. The CDR3 coding sequence is TGTGCCAGCAGCGTATACAATGAGCAGTTCTTC. It yields the protein CASSVYNEQFF.